The clone carrying this TCR beta chain was observed a few times. The entry originates in a study of blood T cell repertoires in COVID-19. Across the study: COVID-19 samples collected from the United States, Italy and Spain covered acute and convalescent phases. Nucleic acid was either cDNA or gDNA, and it came from T cells, B-cell-depleted T cells, or PBMCs.

Germline values: CDR1 MDHEN, CDR2 SYDVKM. J lost 8 bases, V lost 6 bases, and 8 bases had no gene match. The CDR3 loop spans 15 amino acids. Authors' processing steps: Reference gene primer amplification gave estimated nucleated cell counts. The repertoire was sequenced with immunoSEQ multiplex PCR; TCRdb's copy has only in-frame clones and lacks some. V and J calls and clone size are those listed in that table; D and trimming were worked out from the DNA. This table holds some 20,000 clones, roughly 88% found once. The sequence came from a man aged 70 or older with acute or convalescent COVID-19. The gene calls are TRBV28 and TRBJ2-1; 12 bases map to TRBD1. The sequencing sample was made of peripheral blood. CDR3 nucleotides: TGTGCCAGCAGCACCCTGGGACAGGGGGCTTATGAGCAGTTCTTC. It encodes CASSTLGQGAYEQFF.